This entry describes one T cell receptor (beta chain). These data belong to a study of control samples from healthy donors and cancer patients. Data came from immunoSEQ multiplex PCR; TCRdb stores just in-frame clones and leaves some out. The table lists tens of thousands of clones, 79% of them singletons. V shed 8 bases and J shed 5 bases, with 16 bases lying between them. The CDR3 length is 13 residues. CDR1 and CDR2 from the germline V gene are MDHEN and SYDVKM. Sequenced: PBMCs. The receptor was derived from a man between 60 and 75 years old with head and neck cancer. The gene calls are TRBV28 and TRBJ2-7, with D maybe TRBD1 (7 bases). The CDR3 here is CASGGGPGDEQYF. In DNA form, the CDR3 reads TGTGCCAGCGGAGGGGGCCCCGGGGACGAGCAGTACTTC.